This entry lists 21 T cell receptor beta chains sequenced from one sample in a study of blood T cell repertoires in COVID-19. Assay used: immunoSEQ multiplex PCR; TCRdb lists only in-frame clones, some missing. The data contain about 240,000 clones, about 89% of them seen just once; the ten biggest clones take up more than 3.5%. Sequenced material: PBMCs or T cells enriched from blood (not recorded which). All receptors derive from a woman aged 30 to 39 who had recovered from COVID-19.

This clone was counted only a few times. The rearrangement joins TRBV7-9 to TRBJ2-1, with TRBD2 identical over 7 bases. Per the germline V gene, CDR1 is SEHNR and CDR2 is FQNEAQ (reference sequence). The CDR3 spans 17 residues. With 3 bases clipped from V and 4 bases from J, the junction kept 12 bases outside the gene matches. The CDR3 spells CASSLSAGEQVYNEQFF. The DNA of the CDR3 is TGTGCCAGCAGCTTGAGTGCGGGAGAGCAGGTTTACAATGAGCAGTTCTTC.

The chain combines TRBV7-3 with TRBJ2-2; possible D gene TRBD1, 6 bases. Trimming stripped 1 base from V and 0 bases from J, with 6 bases between. This CDR3 spans 15 amino acids. The V gene's germline CDR1 is SGHTA and CDR2 FQGTGA. The CDR3 DNA reads TGTGCCAGCAGCTTAAACAGGGCGAACACCGGGGAGCTGTTTTTT. Its translation is CASSLNRANTGELFF.

The chain couples TRBV6-4 to TRBJ1-1; no reliable D call. CDR3 length: 14 residues. V gave up 5 bases and J gave up 1 base, with 11 bases separating them. Germline V gene sequence: CDR1 MRHNA, CDR2 SNTAGT. Here the CDR3 reads CASSPSRGNTEAFF. The CDR3 region has the DNA TGTGCCAGCAGTCCCTCTCGGGGGAACACTGAAGCTTTCTTT.

The chain carries TRBV7-2 and TRBJ1-2, with 7 positions matching TRBD1. The germline V gene has CDR1 SGHTA and CDR2 FQGNSA. The CDR3 spans 14 residues. The trim removed 5 bases at V and 4 bases at J, leaving 7 bases unmatched. This chain's CDR3 is CASSHGTAPYGYTF. Here the CDR3 DNA reads TGTGCCAGCAGCCACGGGACAGCACCCTATGGCTACACCTTC.

The rearrangement links TRBV4-3 to TRBJ2-1; 7 nucleotides match TRBD1. Germline CDR1 LGHNA, CDR2 YSLEER. J gave up 4 bases and V 3 bases, and 3 bases lay outside the gene matches. The CDR3 is 14 amino acids. CDR3 in DNA: TGCGCCAGCAGCCAGGTGACAGGGTACAATGAGCAGTTCTTC. Protein sequence: CASSQVTGYNEQFF.

This clone was seen a handful of times. The chain couples TRBV19 to TRBJ2-7; D unclear. CDR1 LNHDA and CDR2 SQIVND come from the germline V gene (reference sequence). CDR3 length equals 14 residues. The V and J ends lost 3 bases and 2 bases respectively, with 11 bases between them. The CDR3 sequence is CASSIVYSTYEQYF. CDR3 in DNA: TGTGCCAGTAGTATCGTTTACAGTACCTACGAGCAGTACTTC. Full variable domain (rest looked up from reference TRBV19 and TRBJ2-7): DGGITQSPKYLFRKEGQNVTLSCEQNLNHDAMYWYRQDPGQGLRLIYYSQIVNDFQKGDIAEGYSVSREKKESFPLTVTSAQKNPTAFYLCASSIVYSTYEQYFGPGTRLTVT.

This clone occurred a few times. This chain links TRBV29-1 with TRBJ2-2, with 8 bases that match TRBD1. The germline gives CDR1 SQVTM, CDR2 ANQGSEA. The CDR3 covers 15 residues. Trimming at V came to 5 bases and at J to 1 base, leaving 6 bases not matched to a gene. Here the CDR3 reads CSVRGGTGNTGELFF. The CDR3 region has the DNA TGCAGCGTTCGAGGTGGGACAGGGAACACCGGGGAGCTGTTTTTT.

V usage is TRBV16 and J usage is TRBJ1-2; D not certain. CDR1 is KGHSY and CDR2 is FQNENV in the germline V gene. The CDR3 sequence is 15 residues long. V gave up 2 bases and J gave up 6 bases, with 16 bases separating them. The CDR3 DNA follows: TGTGCCAGCAGCCAAAGCGGCACCCCTTATGATGGCTACACCTTC. It specifies CASSQSGTPYDGYTF.

The chain employs TRBV6-5 and TRBJ1-5; 8 bases are a match to TRBD1. Losses at the gene ends were 8 bases for V and 6 bases for J; bases not matched to a gene: 6. The CDR3 is 13 residues long. Per the germline V gene, CDR1 is MNHEY and CDR2 is SVGAGI. The CDR3 protein is CASHRGRGQPQHF. The CDR3 coding sequence is TGTGCCAGCCACAGGGGGAGGGGTCAGCCCCAGCATTTT.

J is TRBJ2-7 and V is TRBV7-2, with D perhaps matching TRBD2 (7 bases). The V end was cut by 3 bases, the J end by 0 bases, with 12 bases between. Germline CDR1 is SGHTA and CDR2 is FQGNSA. The CDR3 extends over 15 amino acids. The CDR3 sequence: CASSFRGGGSYEQYF. CDR3 in DNA: TGTGCCAGCAGCTTCCGAGGGGGGGGCTCCTACGAGCAGTACTTC.

The chain couples TRBV7-8 to TRBJ2-2; D unresolved. The ends were cut back, 3 bases at V and 1 base at J, with 6 bases in the middle. Germline assignment: CDR1 SGHVS and CDR2 FQNEAQ. The length of the CDR3 is 14 residues. CDR3 DNA sequence: TGTGCCAGCAGCTTTCTCTTGAACACCGGGGAGCTGTTTTTT. Amino acids: CASSFLLNTGELFF.

The gene calls are TRBV5-4 and TRBJ2-5; D ambiguous. Germline CDR1 is SGHNT and CDR2 is YYREEE (reference sequence). This CDR3 spans 14 amino acids. V gave up 3 bases and J gave up 5 bases, with 14 bases separating them. CDR3 residues: CASSSERRAETQYF. The CDR3 nucleotides read TGTGCCAGCAGCTCTGAGCGCCGAGCGGAGACCCAGTACTTC.

This clone showed up just once. This rearrangement joins TRBV28 to TRBJ2-1, with D possibly being TRBD1 (6 bases). Looked up from germline, CDR1 is MDHEN and CDR2 is SYDVKM. V was clipped by 6 bases and J by 8 bases, with 17 bases between them. The CDR3 covers 14 residues. The CDR3 region is CASRGNRRGHEQFF. CDR3 DNA sequence: TGTGCCAGCAGGGGGAATCGCAGGGGCCATGAGCAGTTCTTC.

J is TRBJ1-1 and V is TRBV29-1; 7 bases match TRBD1. The V gene's germline CDR1 is SQVTM and CDR2 ANQGSEA. V lost 2 bases to trimming and J lost 4 bases; unmatched junction nucleotides: 7. The CDR3 spans 14 residues. As DNA, the CDR3 is TGCAGCGTTGAACAGGGGACAGCCCTCACTGAAGCTTTCTTT. It yields the protein CSVEQGTALTEAFF.

This sequence joins TRBV6-5 and TRBJ1-3; 8 nucleotides line up with TRBD1. The CDR3 covers 14 residues. In germline, CDR1 is MNHEY, CDR2 SVGAGI. Trimming took 8 bases from V and 1 from J; bases not matched to a gene: 4. The CDR3 nucleotides read TGTGCCAGCCGGACAGGGCCTTCTGGAAACACCATATATTTT. It codes for CASRTGPSGNTIYF.

This clone came up a few times. The rearrangement links TRBV5-1 to TRBJ1-4; D uncertain. The germline V gene encodes CDR1 SGHRS and CDR2 YFSETQ. The V end lost 0 bases, the J end lost 8 bases, and 14 bases lay between the germline ends. The CDR3 has 15 residues. The CDR3 spells CASSLGGLEWEKLFF. The CDR3, as DNA: TGCGCCAGCAGCTTGGGAGGGCTTGAATGGGAAAAACTGTTTTTT.

The chain carries TRBV29-1 and TRBJ2-3; D possibly corresponds to TRBD1 (5 bases). This CDR3 is 13 amino acids long. V lost 5 bases and J 1 base, leaving 10 bases between the germline ends. Germline V CDR1 and CDR2: SQVTM, ANQGSEA. CDR3 bases: TGCAGCGTTTTGTTGACAGGCACAGATACGCAGTATTTT. It yields the protein CSVLLTGTDTQYF.

The V and J genes are TRBV14 and TRBJ1-1, with unresolved D. The V gene lost 0 bases and the J gene lost 3 bases, with 14 bases spanning the gap. The CDR3 loop spans 16 amino acids. Germline CDR1 reads SGHDN; CDR2 reads FVKESK. CDR3 sequence: CASSQDDRGGDTEAFF. DNA of the CDR3: TGTGCCAGCAGCCAAGATGACCGGGGTGGGGACACTGAAGCTTTCTTT.

V is TRBV4-2 and J is TRBJ2-1; D ambiguous. Germline CDR1 is LGHNA and CDR2 is YNFKEQ. The CDR3 sequence is 14 residues long. V was clipped by 2 bases and J by 3 bases, with 8 bases between them. DNA of the CDR3: TGTGCCAGCAGCCAATTTGCGAGCTACAATGAGCAGTTCTTC. Residues: CASSQFASYNEQFF.

V usage is TRBV10-3 and J usage is TRBJ1-5; a possible D gene is TRBD1 (5 bases). CDR3 length equals 15 residues. Trimming cost V 5 bases and J 4 bases, with 15 bases left between them. Germline V CDR1 and CDR2: ENHRY, SYGVKD. CDR3 loop: CAISSTIQGNQPQHF. CDR3 in DNA: TGTGCCATCAGTTCCACTATTCAGGGAAATCAGCCCCAGCATTTT.

CDR3 DNA sequence: TGTGCCGGTAAGAGACTGGCGGACTCCTACGAGCAGTACTTC. Translation: CAGKRLADSYEQYF. V gene TRBV30 combines with J gene TRBJ2-7; D call uncertain. The CDR3 covers 14 residues. V lost 8 bases and J lost 0, with 17 bases in between. Germline V lookup: CDR1 GTSNPN, CDR2 SVGIG (reference sequence).